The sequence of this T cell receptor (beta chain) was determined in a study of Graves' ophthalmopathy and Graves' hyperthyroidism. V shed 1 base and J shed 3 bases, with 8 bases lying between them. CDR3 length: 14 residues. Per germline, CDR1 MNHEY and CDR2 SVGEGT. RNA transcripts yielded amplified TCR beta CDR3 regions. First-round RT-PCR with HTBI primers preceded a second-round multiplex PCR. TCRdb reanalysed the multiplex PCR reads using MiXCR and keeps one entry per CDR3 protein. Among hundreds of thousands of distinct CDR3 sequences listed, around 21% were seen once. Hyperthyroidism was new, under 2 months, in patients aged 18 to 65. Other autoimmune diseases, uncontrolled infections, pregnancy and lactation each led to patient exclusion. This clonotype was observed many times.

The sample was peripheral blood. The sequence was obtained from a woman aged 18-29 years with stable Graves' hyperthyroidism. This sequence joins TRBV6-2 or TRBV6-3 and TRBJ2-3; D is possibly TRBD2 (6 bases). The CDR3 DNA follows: TGTGCCAGCAGTTACTTTAGCGGTACAGATACGCAGTATTTT. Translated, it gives CASSYFSGTDTQYF.